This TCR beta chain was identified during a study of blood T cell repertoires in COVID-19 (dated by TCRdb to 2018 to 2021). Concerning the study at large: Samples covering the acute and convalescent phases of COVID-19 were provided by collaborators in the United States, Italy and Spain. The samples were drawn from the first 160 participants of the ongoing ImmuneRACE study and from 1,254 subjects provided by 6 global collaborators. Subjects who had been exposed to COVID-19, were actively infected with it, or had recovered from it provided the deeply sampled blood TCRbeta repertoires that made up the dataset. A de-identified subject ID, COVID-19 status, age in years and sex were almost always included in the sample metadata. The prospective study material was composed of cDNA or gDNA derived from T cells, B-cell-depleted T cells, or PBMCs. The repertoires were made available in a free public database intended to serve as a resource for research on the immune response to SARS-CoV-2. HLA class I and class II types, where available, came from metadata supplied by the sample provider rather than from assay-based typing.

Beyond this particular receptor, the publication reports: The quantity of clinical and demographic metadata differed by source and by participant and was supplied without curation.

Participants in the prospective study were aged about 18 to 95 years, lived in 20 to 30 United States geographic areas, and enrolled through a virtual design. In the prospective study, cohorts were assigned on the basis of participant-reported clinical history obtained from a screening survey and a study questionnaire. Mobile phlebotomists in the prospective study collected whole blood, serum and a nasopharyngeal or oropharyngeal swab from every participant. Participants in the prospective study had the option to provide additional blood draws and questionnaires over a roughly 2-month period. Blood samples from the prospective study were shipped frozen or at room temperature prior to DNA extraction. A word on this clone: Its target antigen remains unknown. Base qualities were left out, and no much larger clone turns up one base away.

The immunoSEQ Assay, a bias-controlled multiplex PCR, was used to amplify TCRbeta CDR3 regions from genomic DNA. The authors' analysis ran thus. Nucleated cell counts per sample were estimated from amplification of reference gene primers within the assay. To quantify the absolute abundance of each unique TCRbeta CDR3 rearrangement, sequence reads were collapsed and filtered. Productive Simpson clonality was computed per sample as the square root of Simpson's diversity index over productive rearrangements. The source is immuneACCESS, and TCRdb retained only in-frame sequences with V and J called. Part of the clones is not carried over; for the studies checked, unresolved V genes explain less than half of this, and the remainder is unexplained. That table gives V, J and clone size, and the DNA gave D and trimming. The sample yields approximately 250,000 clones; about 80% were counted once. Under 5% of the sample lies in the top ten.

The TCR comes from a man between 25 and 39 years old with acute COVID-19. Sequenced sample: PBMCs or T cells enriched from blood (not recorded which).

The nucleotides read TGTGCCAGTAGACCCGTGAACAGGGTCCGGCCCCAGCATTTT. It translates as CASRPVNRVRPQHF. The rearrangement combines TRBV19 with TRBJ1-5; tentative D gene TRBD1, with 6 bases matching. The CDR3 runs 14 residues from the cysteine to the phenylalanine. Solely the CDR3 DNA is kept, with 42 bases framed from the first base. V and J lose 6 bases and 9 bases, and a span of 18 bases separates them. Reading the germline V gene (reference sequence) gives CDR1 LNHDA and CDR2 SQIVND.